This TCR beta chain was obtained from a study of molecular identifiers for immune sequencing clone quantification. Overall study: In replicates, the authors split RNA from about 19,000 or 110,000 naive CD8 cells five ways and sequenced four.

The ends lost 5 bases at V and 3 bases at J; junction bases unmatched: 16. This CDR3 region has 18 residues. CDR1 is SEHNR, CDR2 FQNEAQ, per germline (reference sequence). TCRdb fed the PCR reads into MiXCR, producing one record per CDR3 protein. The sample has under 600,000 distinct CDR3 sequences; around a fifth are singletons. This clonotype was seen a handful of times. The receptor was isolated from a human donor in good health. Some libraries in this study had Jurkat cell RNA spiked in. The sample taken for sequencing was naive CD8+ T cells from blood, with Jurkat cell RNA spiked in. The sample's subset: FACS-sorted CD8+CD4-CCR7+CD45RA+ naive T cells. The chain recombines TRBV7-9 with TRBJ2-1, with TRBD2 identical over 7 bases. CDR3 coding DNA: TGTGCCAGCAGCCCTCGTCCCGGGACTACTTACAGCTACAATGAGCAGTTCTTC. Residues: CASSPRPGTTYSYNEQFF.